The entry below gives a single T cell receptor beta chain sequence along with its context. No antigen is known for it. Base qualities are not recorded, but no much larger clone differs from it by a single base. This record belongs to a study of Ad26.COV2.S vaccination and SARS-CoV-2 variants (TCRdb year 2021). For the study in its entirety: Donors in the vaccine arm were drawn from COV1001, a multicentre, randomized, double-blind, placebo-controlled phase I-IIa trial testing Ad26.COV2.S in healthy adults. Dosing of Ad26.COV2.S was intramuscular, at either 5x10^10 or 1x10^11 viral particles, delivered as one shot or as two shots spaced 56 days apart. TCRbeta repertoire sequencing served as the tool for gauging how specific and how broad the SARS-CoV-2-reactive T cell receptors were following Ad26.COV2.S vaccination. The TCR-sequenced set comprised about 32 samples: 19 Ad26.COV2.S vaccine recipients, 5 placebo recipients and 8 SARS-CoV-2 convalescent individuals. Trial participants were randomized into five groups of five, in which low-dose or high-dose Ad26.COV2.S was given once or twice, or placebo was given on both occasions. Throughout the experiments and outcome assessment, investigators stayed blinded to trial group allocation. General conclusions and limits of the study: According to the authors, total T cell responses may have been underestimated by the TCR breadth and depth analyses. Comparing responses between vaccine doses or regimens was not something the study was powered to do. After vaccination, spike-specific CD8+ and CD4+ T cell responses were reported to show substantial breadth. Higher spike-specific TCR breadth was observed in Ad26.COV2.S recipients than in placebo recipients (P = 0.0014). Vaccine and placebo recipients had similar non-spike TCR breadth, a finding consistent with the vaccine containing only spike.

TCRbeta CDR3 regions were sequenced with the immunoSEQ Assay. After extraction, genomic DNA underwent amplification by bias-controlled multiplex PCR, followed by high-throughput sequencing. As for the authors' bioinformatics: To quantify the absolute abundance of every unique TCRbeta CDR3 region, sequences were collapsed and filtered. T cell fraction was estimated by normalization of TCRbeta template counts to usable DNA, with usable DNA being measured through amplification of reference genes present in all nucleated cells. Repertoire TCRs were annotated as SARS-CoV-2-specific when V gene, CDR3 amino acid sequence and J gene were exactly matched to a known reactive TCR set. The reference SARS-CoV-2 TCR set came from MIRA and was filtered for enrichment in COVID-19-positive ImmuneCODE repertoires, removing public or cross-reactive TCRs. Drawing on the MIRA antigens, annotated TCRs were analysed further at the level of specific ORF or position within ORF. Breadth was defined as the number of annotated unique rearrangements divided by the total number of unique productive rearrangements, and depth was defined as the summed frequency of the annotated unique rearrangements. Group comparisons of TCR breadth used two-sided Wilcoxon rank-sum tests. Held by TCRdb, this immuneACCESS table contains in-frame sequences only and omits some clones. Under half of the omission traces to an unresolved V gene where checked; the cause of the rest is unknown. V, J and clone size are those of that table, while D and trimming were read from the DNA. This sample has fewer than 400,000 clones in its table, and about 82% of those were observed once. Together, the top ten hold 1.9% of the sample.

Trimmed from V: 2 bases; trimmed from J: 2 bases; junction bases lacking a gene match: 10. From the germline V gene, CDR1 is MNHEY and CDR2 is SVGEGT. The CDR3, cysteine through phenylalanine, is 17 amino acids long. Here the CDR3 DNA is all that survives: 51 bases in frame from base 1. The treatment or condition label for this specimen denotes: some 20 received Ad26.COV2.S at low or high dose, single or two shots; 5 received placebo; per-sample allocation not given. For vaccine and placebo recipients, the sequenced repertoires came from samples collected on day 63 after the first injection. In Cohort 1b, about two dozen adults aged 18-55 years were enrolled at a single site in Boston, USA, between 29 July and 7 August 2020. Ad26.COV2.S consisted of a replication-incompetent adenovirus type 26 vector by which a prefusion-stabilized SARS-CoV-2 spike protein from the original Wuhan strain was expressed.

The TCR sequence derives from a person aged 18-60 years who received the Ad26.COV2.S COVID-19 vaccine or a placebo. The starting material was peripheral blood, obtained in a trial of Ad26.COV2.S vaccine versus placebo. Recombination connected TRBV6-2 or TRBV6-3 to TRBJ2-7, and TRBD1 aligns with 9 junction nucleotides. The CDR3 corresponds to CASSYGRPGQGTYEQYF. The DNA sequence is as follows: TGTGCCAGCAGTTACGGGAGGCCGGGACAGGGTACCTACGAGCAGTACTTC.